This T cell receptor (beta chain) was sequenced in a study of T cell changes during pregnancy in multiple sclerosis. TCRdb keeps only in-frame clones here, not all; method: immunoSEQ multiplex PCR. This table holds 30,000 or so clones, about nine tenths found once. The J segment lost 9 bases and the V segment lost 6 bases, leaving 5 bases of the junction unmatched. This CDR3 contains 12 residues. CDR1 and CDR2 from the germline V gene are SNHLY and FYNNEI. The starting material was CD8+ T cells from peripheral blood mononuclear cells, obtained before pregnancy. The rearrangement uses TRBV2 and TRBJ2-3; 8 nucleotides align to TRBD2. This clonotype originated in a female donor with multiple sclerosis, enrolled in a pregnancy study. The CDR3 reads CASSPGTRTQYF. CDR3 sequence (DNA): TGTGCCAGCAGCCCCGGGACTAGGACGCAGTATTTT.